This T cell receptor (beta chain) was captured by sequencing in a study of blood T cell repertoires in COVID-19. Looking at the study overall: Material from acute and convalescent COVID-19 was sourced from the United States, Italy and Spain. The cDNA or gDNA used as material had been derived from T cells, B-cell-depleted T cells, or PBMCs.

Germline values: CDR1 SGHDT, CDR2 YYEEEE. This CDR3 is built from 15 residues. V lost 3 bases and J lost 6; bases outside the gene matches: 7. This clone is a singleton in its sample. In the authors' workflow: Estimation of nucleated cell counts was performed using reference gene primer amplification. Data came from immunoSEQ multiplex PCR; TCRdb stores just in-frame clones and leaves some out. V, J and clone size were drawn from that table, and D and trimming were deduced from the DNA. The sample has fewer than 35,000 clones; roughly nine tenths are singletons. The chain combines TRBV5-6 with TRBJ1-2; 11 bases map to TRBD1. Source material: peripheral blood. This receptor was obtained from a man older than 75 with acute or convalescent COVID-19. CDR3 region: CASSSGTGGPNGYTF. The DNA for the CDR3 is TGTGCCAGCAGCTCCGGGACAGGGGGTCCAAATGGCTACACCTTC. Complete variable domain (other parts from reference TRBV5-6 and TRBJ1-2): DAGVTQSPTHLIKTRGQQVTLRCSPKSGHDTVSWYQQALGQGPQFIFQYYEEEERQRGNFPDRFSGHQFPNYSSELNVNALLLGDSALYLCASSSGTGGPNGYTFGSGTRLTVV.